Below, one T cell receptor (beta chain) is given with its context. This sample is drawn from a study of synovial regulatory T cells in juvenile arthritis. About the research overall: Treatments: a few naive, more than five methotrexate, one methotrexate plus infliximab, one unknown.

Germline V gene sequence: CDR1 KGHSH, CDR2 LQKENI. This CDR3 spans 17 amino acids. The DNA sequence is not available. The synovial samples were synovial fluid, paired with peripheral blood from each active arthritis patient. The approximately 11 donors had active juvenile idiopathic arthritis, with 3 polyarticular and 8 oligoarticular cases. Patients had median age approximately 10 years, range about 2.3-22.9. Synovial Treg cells showed FOXP3 TSDR demethylation like blood Treg cells. Clones were sequenced by immunoSEQ multiplex PCR, and TCRdb holds only the in-frame ones, with some missing. Its listing shows under 3,500 clones.

The TCR sequence derives from a donor between 2 and 29 years old with juvenile idiopathic arthritis. The chain has TRBV18 and TRBJ1-2; the D call from TCRdb, TRBD1, cannot be confirmed without DNA. Sequenced: Treg cells from the synovium. The CDR3 loop reads CASSPPRTGKVNYGYTF.